This TCR beta chain was identified in a study of blood T cell repertoires in COVID-19 (dated by TCRdb to the early 2020s). For the study in its entirety: Collaborator samples came from the United States, Italy and Spain and covered acute and convalescent phases of COVID-19. HLA class I and class II types, where available, came from metadata supplied by the sample provider rather than from assay-based typing. The material from the prospective study consisted of cDNA or gDNA derived from T cells, B-cell-depleted T cells, or PBMCs. A freely available public database, intended as a resource for researchers studying the immune response to SARS-CoV-2, is where the repertoires were released. Deeply sampled blood TCRbeta repertoires from subjects exposed to, actively infected with, or recovered from COVID-19 were included in the dataset. Samples came from the ongoing ImmuneRACE study (first 160 participants) plus 1,254 subjects from 6 global collaborators. Sample metadata almost always included a de-identified subject ID, COVID-19 status, age in years and sex.

The immunoSEQ Assay, a bias-controlled multiplex PCR, was used to amplify TCRbeta CDR3 regions from genomic DNA. For the original study's pipeline: Nucleated cell counts per sample were estimated from amplification of reference gene primers within the assay. Sequence reads were collapsed and filtered to measure the absolute abundance of every unique TCRbeta CDR3 rearrangement. Productive Simpson clonality was computed per sample as the square root of Simpson's diversity index over productive rearrangements. The clones in this table, taken by TCRdb from immuneACCESS, are in-frame only. Not every clone is retained; where verified, under half of the shortfall comes from an unresolved V gene, and the cause of the rest is unknown. V, J and clone size were drawn from that table, and D and trimming were deduced from the DNA. Counted in this sample were a few hundred thousand clones; about 79% of them appeared once. The top ten clonotypes cover around 3.4% of the sample.

Participants in the prospective study were aged about 18 to 95 years, lived in about two dozen United States geographic areas, and enrolled through a virtual design. Cohort assignment in the prospective study relied on participant-reported clinical history from a screening survey and a study questionnaire. For ImmuneRACE Cohort 3, a participant was defined as recovered based on two consecutive negative NP/OP PCR tests, clearance by a healthcare professional, or resolution of symptoms. Each participant in the prospective study had whole blood, serum and a nasopharyngeal or oropharyngeal swab collected by mobile phlebotomists. Prospective study participants could optionally give additional blood draws and questionnaires over an approximately two-month period. Blood samples from the prospective study were shipped frozen or at room temperature prior to DNA extraction. Summary of the overall study and its limitations: How much clinical and demographic metadata was included differed by source and by participant, and the metadata was provided uncurated.

This clone occurred once. The target of this receptor is not known. Base qualities are not recorded, but no much larger clone differs from it by a single base. This TCR came from an older woman who had recovered from COVID-19. Input material: PBMCs or T cells enriched from blood (not recorded which).

The DNA is TGTGCCAGCTCACCAGACAGCCAAGTGAACACTGAAGCTTTCTTT. The translation is CASSPDSQVNTEAFF. Rearrangement joined TRBV18 to TRBJ1-1; TRBD1 is possibly the D segment (5 matching bases). CDR3 length: 15 amino acids, cysteine to phenylalanine. Solely the CDR3 DNA is kept, with 45 bases framed from the first base. Trimming removed 2 bases from V and 0 bases from J, leaving 10 bases between the germline ends. From the germline V gene, CDR1 is KGHSH and CDR2 is LQKENI.